These 8 T cell receptor beta chains were all obtained from the same sample, sequenced in a study of cytomegalovirus exposure and HLA in healthy donors. Primers for the PCR totalled 60 Vbeta and 13 Jbeta. Clones were read by immunoSEQ multiplex PCR, and TCRdb kept only the in-frame ones, dropping some. Among roughly 43,000 clones listed, 60% to 85% were seen once. The sequenced sample consisted of PBMCs. Source of these receptors: a man under 40 in good health and CMV-seronegative.

The chain uses TRBV7-9 and TRBJ2-7; 8 bases match TRBD2. This CDR3 contains 14 residues. CDR1 is SEHNR and CDR2 is FQNEAQ in the germline V gene (reference sequence). V shed 6 bases and J 2 bases; nucleotides not matched to a gene: 6. CDR3 amino acids: CASSSAGAPYEQYF. DNA of the CDR3: TGTGCCAGCAGTTCAGCGGGAGCCCCCTACGAGCAGTACTTC.

The chain employs TRBV6-5 and TRBJ1-2, with 7 nucleotides matching TRBD1. Germline-derived CDR1 and CDR2 are MNHEY and SVGAGI. This CDR3 is built from 14 residues. V dropped 6 bases and J dropped 5; count of bases not matched to a gene: 9. CDR3 nucleotides: TGTGCCAGCAGCCGATATACAGGGGCGTATGGCTACACCTTC. Its translation: CASSRYTGAYGYTF.

The chain recombines TRBV11-2 with TRBJ2-5; D perhaps matches TRBD1 (5 bases). The better agreement between TRBJ2-7 and the DNA end casts doubt on the J call. There are 14 residues in the CDR3. Germline-derived CDR1 and CDR2 are SGHAT and FQNNGV. CDR3 sequence (DNA): TGTGCCAGCAGCCCAGGACACTCTTCCTACGAGCAGTACTTC. Protein: CASSPGHSSYEQYF.

This clone was recorded only once. The rearrangement uses TRBV5-6 and TRBJ2-5, with D possibly matching TRBD1 (6 bases). Germline CDR1 SGHDT, CDR2 YYEEEE. The CDR3 is 16 amino acids. V was cut by 4 bases and J by 1 base, with 17 bases left in between. In DNA form, the CDR3 reads TGTGCCAGCAGCACGGGCTTGGGGACAATCCAAGAGACCCAGTACTTC. As protein: CASSTGLGTIQETQYF.

The chain uses TRBV29-1 and TRBJ2-2; 9 bases line up with TRBD1. This CDR3 comprises 15 residues. J was trimmed by 4 bases and V by 6 bases; bases with no gene match: 9. Per the germline V gene, CDR1 is SQVTM and CDR2 is ANQGSEA. CDR3 residues: CSVLQGASLTGELFF. In DNA form, the CDR3 reads TGCAGCGTCTTACAGGGGGCTAGCCTCACCGGGGAGCTGTTTTTT.

This chain joins TRBV5-5 and TRBJ2-3; the D gene is possibly TRBD2 (7 bases). The CDR3 runs 14 residues. Trimming took off 4 bases at V and 3 bases at J, with 12 bases between the two ends. Germline values: CDR1 SGHKS, CDR2 YYEKEE (reference sequence). The CDR3 sequence is CASSQGGGTDTQYF. CDR3 in DNA: TGTGCCAGCAGCCAAGGGGGGGGGACAGATACGCAGTATTTT.

This sequence joins TRBV2 and TRBJ2-1; TRBD1 is a possible D gene (5 bases). This CDR3 region has 14 residues. Germline loops: CDR1 SNHLY, CDR2 FYNNEI. The germline V and J ends were trimmed by 4 bases and 8 bases, with 15 bases remaining between them. For the CDR3, the DNA is TGTGCCAGCAGTGTCGGGCCAGGGTTTGATGAGCAGTTCTTC. Protein sequence: CASSVGPGFDEQFF.

CDR3 in amino acids: CAISALAAAYEQYF. In DNA, the CDR3 is TGTGCCATCAGTGCTCTAGCGGCGGCCTACGAGCAGTACTTC. V gene TRBV10-3 combines with J gene TRBJ2-7, with 7 bases that match TRBD2. Germline V gene sequence: CDR1 ENHRY, CDR2 SYGVKD. The CDR3 is 14 residues long. Trimming took 4 bases from V and 2 from J; bases not matched to a gene: 5.